This entry lists 32 T cell receptor beta chains sequenced from one sample in a study of T cells in Graves' hyperthyroidism and ophthalmopathy. RNA transcripts yielded amplified TCR beta CDR3 regions. The study used the HTBI primer set for a first-round RT-PCR of the TCR CDR3. TCRdb recomputed calls from the multiplex PCR reads with MiXCR, one row per CDR3 protein. The data hold around 340,000 distinct CDR3 sequences, with about 20% observed a single time. Sequencing was performed on blood. These receptors all come from a woman between 50 and 59 years old with Graves' hyperthyroidism.

This clonotype was detected ten times or more. J is TRBJ2-1 and V is TRBV12-3 or TRBV12-4; 13 bases line up with TRBD2. The CDR3 is 16 residues long. The V and J ends lost 6 bases and 8 bases, in that order; junction bases with no gene match: 10. The CDR3 loop is CASRIGLAGVSDEQFF. CDR3 bases: TGTGCCAGCAGGATTGGACTAGCGGGAGTTTCGGATGAGCAGTTCTTC.

The rearrangement uses TRBV2 and TRBJ1-2, with D possibly TRBD1 on 6 matching bases. The CDR3 has 15 amino acids. Trimming removed 7 bases at V and 2 bases at J, with 17 bases between. Germline V lookup: CDR1 SNHLY, CDR2 FYNNEI. The CDR3 nucleotides are TGTGCCAGCATTCTACCGGGACAACACAACTATGGCTACACCTTC. Translating it yields CASILPGQHNYGYTF.

There are a few counts of this clonotype. This sequence joins TRBV3-1 and TRBJ2-7, with D unresolved. The CDR3 contains 12 residues. Trimming removed 2 bases from V and 4 bases from J, with 6 bases in between. Per the germline V gene, CDR1 is LGHDT and CDR2 is YNNKEL (reference sequence). The CDR3 spells CASSQTTYEQYF. The CDR3 nucleotides read TGTGCCAGCAGCCAAACGACATACGAGCAGTACTTC.

This clonotype was picked up many times. The chain couples TRBV12-3 or TRBV12-4 to TRBJ2-3; 7 nucleotides align to TRBD2. This CDR3 has 15 residues. J was trimmed by 1 base and V by 7 bases; bases with no gene match: 8. Here the CDR3 reads CASIQSLAGTDTQYF. The CDR3 nucleotides are TGTGCCAGCATCCAGAGTCTAGCGGGCACAGATACGCAGTATTTT.

The V call is TRBV20-1, the J call TRBJ2-3; D tentatively fits TRBD1 or TRBD2 (5 bases each). In germline, CDR1 is DFQATT, CDR2 SNEGSKA (reference sequence). V was trimmed by 5 bases and J by 3 bases, leaving 9 bases between them. The CDR3 extends over 12 amino acids. In DNA form, the CDR3 reads TGCAGTGCTCCCGAGGGGACAGATACGCAGTATTTT. Its protein is CSAPEGTDTQYF.

In this sample, this clonotype turned up a few times. The rearrangement joins TRBV7-2 to TRBJ1-2; 8 bases match TRBD1. Germline values: CDR1 SGHTA, CDR2 FQGNSA. The CDR3 is 15 amino acids. The junction had 10 bases not matched to a gene; V was cut back by 4 bases and J by 6 bases. The CDR3 region is CASSSYTGGRDGYTF. Written as DNA, the CDR3 is TGTGCCAGCAGCTCCTATACAGGGGGACGAGATGGCTACACCTTC.

This clonotype was observed a handful of times. This chain connects TRBV28 to TRBJ2-1, with 12 positions matching TRBD2. The CDR3 extends over 16 amino acids. J lost 8 bases, V lost 6 bases, and 11 bases had no gene match. Germline assignment: CDR1 MDHEN and CDR2 SYDVKM. DNA of the CDR3: TGTGCCAGCAGGCAATCTAGCGGGAGGGCATTTGATGAGCAGTTCTTC. Its protein product is CASRQSSGRAFDEQFF.

The chain employs TRBV15 and TRBJ2-1; the D gene is possibly TRBD1 (8 bases). V lost 1 base and J lost 4, with 20 bases in between. Germline CDR1 is LNHNV and CDR2 is YYDKDF (reference sequence). This CDR3 region has 18 residues. Written as DNA, the CDR3 is TGTGCCACCAGCAGAGGCAGGGGGCTTGCTAGCGGATACAATGAGCAGTTCTTC. Its protein is CATSRGRGLASGYNEQFF.

In the case of this clonotype: The conserved phenylalanine or tryptophan is not found at the CDR3 terminus, so this likely reflects a read error. The gene calls are TRBV11-2 and TRBJ1-1; possible D gene TRBD1, 5 bases. CDR1 is SGHAT, CDR2 FQNNGV, per germline. This CDR3 spans 15 amino acids. Trimming stripped 5 bases from V and 5 bases from J, with 18 bases between. CDR3 DNA sequence: TGTGCCAGCAGCCCGTTGGGTGGGGGTGGAACTGAAGCTTTCTTA. It is translated as CASSPLGGGGTEAFL.

The J gene is TRBJ2-7, the V gene TRBV20-1; TRBD2 matches 8 bases. The CDR3 is 14 residues long. Trimming took 4 bases from V and 2 from J; bases not matched to a gene: 7. The germline V gene has CDR1 DFQATT and CDR2 SNEGSKA (reference sequence). CDR3 amino acids: CSANLGLVPYEQYF. Here the CDR3 DNA reads TGCAGTGCTAATCTGGGACTAGTCCCCTACGAGCAGTACTTC.

This clonotype was recorded at least ten times. The chain has TRBV7-9 and TRBJ2-1; D is possibly TRBD1 (7 bases). This CDR3 contains 19 residues. The germline V gene encodes CDR1 SEHNR and CDR2 FQNEAQ (reference sequence). Trimming took off 0 bases at V and 0 bases at J, with 18 bases between the two ends. DNA for the CDR3: TGTGCCAGCAGCTTAGCGGGGACAGCGGGTCCCATCTCCTACAATGAGCAGTTCTTC. Translated, it gives CASSLAGTAGPISYNEQFF.

Of note for this clonotype: This sequence may be a read error, since a much larger clone differs from it by one base. The chain couples TRBV19 to TRBJ1-1; TRBD1 matches 8 bases. The germline CDR1 and CDR2 sequences are LNHDA and SQIVND (reference sequence). This CDR3 is built from 16 residues. The CDR3 here is CASSFLTGARNAEAFF. In nucleotides, the CDR3 is TGTGCCAGCAGCTTCCTGACAGGGGCAAGGAACGCTGAAGCTTTCTTT.

The chain links TRBV7-9 to TRBJ1-4, with a weak D call TRBD1 (5 bases). V was pared by 6 bases and J by 7 bases, with 21 bases between. CDR3 size: 16 residues. Germline CDR1 is SEHNR and CDR2 is FQNEAQ (reference sequence). CDR3 sequence reads: CASSSSNQGLSEKLFF. DNA of the CDR3: TGTGCCAGCAGTTCATCAAACCAGGGCCTAAGTGAAAAACTGTTTTTT.

This clonotype was seen repeatedly, ten times or more. This rearrangement joins TRBV7-3 to TRBJ2-5; 13 bases are a match to TRBD2. The V gene's germline CDR1 is SGHTA and CDR2 FQGTGA. The CDR3 sequence is 15 residues long. V shed 5 bases and J 5 bases; nucleotides not matched to a gene: 5. CDR3 DNA sequence: TGTGCCAGCAGCCAGACTAGCGGGGGGTATGAGACCCAGTACTTC. Its translation is CASSQTSGGYETQYF.

This chain connects TRBV29-1 to TRBJ1-1; D remains unclear. Trimming shortened V by 4 bases and J by 1 base, and 4 bases separated the two germline ends. CDR1 and CDR2 (germline): SQVTM, ANQGSEA. The CDR3 length is 11 residues. The chain's CDR3 is CSVAPNTEAFF. CDR3 DNA: TGCAGCGTTGCACCGAACACTGAAGCTTTCTTT.

This clonotype was detected only a few times. J is TRBJ2-1 and V is TRBV12-3 or TRBV12-4; tentative D call: TRBD2 (6 bases). The CDR3 covers 14 residues. Trimming removed 2 bases from V and 6 bases from J, with 11 bases in between. This chain's CDR3 is CASSLLTGVNEQFF. The DNA of the CDR3 is TGTGCCAGCAGTTTACTAACGGGGGTCAATGAGCAGTTCTTC.

This clonotype was counted many times. The chain joins TRBV3-1 to TRBJ1-1; weak D call: TRBD1 (6 bases). The CDR3 is 16 amino acids. V was cut by 1 base and J by 3 bases, with 15 bases left in between. Germline-derived CDR1 and CDR2 are LGHDT and YNNKEL (reference sequence). CDR3: CASSQGPQGRDTEAFF. Here the CDR3 DNA reads TGTGCCAGCAGCCAAGGGCCTCAGGGGCGGGACACTGAAGCTTTCTTT.

The gene calls are TRBV3-1 and TRBJ1-1; D gene ambiguous. V was clipped by 1 base and J by 3 bases, with 9 bases between them. Germline V gene sequence: CDR1 LGHDT, CDR2 YNNKEL (reference sequence). The CDR3 is made up of 14 amino acids. CDR3 in amino acids: CASSQGASHTEAFF. For the CDR3, the DNA is TGTGCCAGCAGCCAAGGGGCAAGCCACACTGAAGCTTTCTTT.

The table lists this clonotype with many counts. This chain joins TRBV20-1 and TRBJ2-5; D remains unclear. CDR3 size: 11 residues. Trimming left V 6 bases short and J 5 bases short, with 10 bases between. From germline, CDR1 is DFQATT and CDR2 SNEGSKA (reference sequence). Here the CDR3 DNA reads TGCAGTGCAGAGGCTACGGAGACCCAGTACTTC. As protein: CSAEATETQYF.

This clonotype showed up just a few times. The DNA for the CDR3 is TGTGCCAGTAGAATCCCCCCGGGACTAGCCTCCTACGAGCAGTACGTC. It specifies CASRIPPGLASYEQYV. The V and J genes are TRBV19 and TRBJ2-7, with 9 positions matching TRBD2. CDR1 is LNHDA, CDR2 SQIVND, per germline (reference sequence). V lost 6 bases, J lost 0 bases, and 9 bases stayed unmatched. The CDR3 runs to 16 residues.

The rearrangement joins TRBV7-8 to TRBJ1-1; TRBD1 matches at 7 bases. Germline trimming cut 1 base from V and 4 bases from J; bases unmatched to any gene: 9. CDR1 and CDR2 from the germline V gene are SGHVS and FQNEAQ. The CDR3 length is 16 residues. The CDR3: CASSLVSRGLGTEAFF. The CDR3 DNA is TGTGCCAGCAGCTTAGTATCTAGGGGGCTTGGCACTGAAGCTTTCTTT.

This clonotype was picked up many times. The V and J genes are TRBV12-3 or TRBV12-4 and TRBJ2-3; 8 positions agree with TRBD2. This CDR3 contains 15 residues. V lost 3 bases, J lost 5 bases, and 7 bases stayed unmatched. The CDR3 here is CASSLRGAPEDTQYF. For the CDR3, the DNA is TGTGCCAGCAGTTTGCGGGGGGCCCCGGAAGATACGCAGTATTTT.

The V call is TRBV6-1, the J call TRBJ1-2; 7 bases align to TRBD1. This CDR3 region has 14 residues. V shed 7 bases and J 4 bases; nucleotides not matched to a gene: 9. The germline V gene encodes CDR1 MNHNS and CDR2 SASEGT. The CDR3 bases are TGTGCCAGCACCCGACAGGGTTTCGTCTATGGCTACACCTTC. Translation: CASTRQGFVYGYTF.

This clonotype was observed a few times. This chain connects TRBV15 to TRBJ2-3, with TRBD2 identical over 10 bases. Germline V CDR1 and CDR2: LNHNV, YYDKDF (reference sequence). The CDR3 has 17 residues. V was clipped by 2 bases and J by 5 bases; unmatched bases: 10. The CDR3 DNA reads TGTGCCACCAGCAGACCCCCTGGGCCTAGCGGGGGAGATACGCAGTATTTT. Its translation is CATSRPPGPSGGDTQYF.

This chain joins TRBV10-3 and TRBJ1-3; D unclear. V was cut by 4 bases and J by 1 base, with 8 bases left in between. The germline CDR1 and CDR2 sequences are ENHRY and SYGVKD. The CDR3 loop spans 14 amino acids. The CDR3 DNA reads TGTGCCATCAGTGGGGAGGTTTCTGGAAACACCATATATTTT. The encoded protein is CAISGEVSGNTIYF.

This clonotype was picked up a small number of times. The V gene is TRBV9, the J gene TRBJ2-5, with no clear D. The ends were cut back, 0 bases at V and 3 bases at J, with 9 bases in the middle. Germline lookup yields CDR1 SGDLS and CDR2 YYNGEE. This CDR3 has 14 amino acids. The CDR3 is CASSVAAAKETQYF. The CDR3 coding sequence is TGTGCCAGCAGCGTAGCTGCAGCAAAAGAGACCCAGTACTTC.

This clonotype was recorded many times. The rearrangement links TRBV6-1 to TRBJ1-2; 7 nucleotides agree with TRBD1. The CDR3 spans 17 residues. J gave up 6 bases and V 5 bases, and 18 bases lay outside the gene matches. Germline loops: CDR1 MNHNS, CDR2 SASEGT. The CDR3 spells CASSLTTGTEVLDGYTF. CDR3 in DNA: TGTGCCAGCAGTTTAACCACCGGGACAGAGGTTTTGGATGGCTACACCTTC.

This clonotype was detected only a few times. This rearrangement joins TRBV14 to TRBJ1-4; D remains ambiguous. Trimming cost V 0 bases and J 2 bases, with 7 bases left between them. Germline CDR1 SGHDN, CDR2 FVKESK. The CDR3 covers 15 residues. CDR3 amino acids: CASSQDPATNEKLFF. The CDR3 coding sequence is TGTGCCAGCAGCCAAGATCCGGCGACTAATGAAAAACTGTTTTTT. The whole variable domain, filled in from reference TRBV14 and TRBJ1-4, reads EAGVTQFPSHSVIEKGQTVTLRCDPISGHDNLYWYRRVMGKEIKFLLHFVKESKQDESGMPNNRFLAERTGGTYSTLKVQPAELEDSGVYFCASSQDPATNEKLFFGSGTQLSVL.

This clonotype was observed at least ten times. The chain employs TRBV3-1 and TRBJ1-2; no clear D. V was shortened by 0 bases and J by 9 bases, with 11 bases between the two germline ends. CDR1 is LGHDT, CDR2 YNNKEL, per germline (reference sequence). CDR3 size: 13 residues. The CDR3 reads CASSQDLRGSYTF. The CDR3 DNA sequence: TGTGCCAGCAGCCAAGATCTGCGAGGGAGCTACACCTTC.

The chain links TRBV20-1 to TRBJ1-1; a weak D match, TRBD1 (6 bases). Germline CDR1 and CDR2: DFQATT and SNEGSKA (reference sequence). This CDR3 contains 14 residues. Trimming stripped 4 bases from V and 4 bases from J, with 16 bases between. The CDR3 DNA reads TGCAGTGCTACAAGGGGGGAGCGAGGCACTGAAGCTTTCTTT. Translated, it gives CSATRGERGTEAFF.

This clonotype was recorded a few times. The chain couples TRBV20-1 to TRBJ2-1; 8 nucleotides line up with TRBD2. There are 16 residues in the CDR3. From germline, CDR1 is DFQATT and CDR2 SNEGSKA (reference sequence). The V gene end was trimmed by 1 base and the J gene end by 6 bases; junction bases not matched to a gene: 11. The CDR3 loop reads CSARAPGGGRGNEQFF. In DNA form, the CDR3 reads TGCAGTGCTAGAGCCCCCGGCGGGGGGCGGGGCAATGAGCAGTTCTTC.

This clonotype was seen a handful of times. The J gene is TRBJ2-2, the V gene TRBV9; TRBD2 might be the D (6 bases). V dropped 4 bases and J dropped 4 bases, with 23 bases sitting between them. The CDR3 runs 18 residues. Germline assignment: CDR1 SGDLS and CDR2 YYNGEE. The CDR3 sequence is CASSPRGGASGGTGELFF. CDR3 DNA sequence: TGTGCCAGCAGCCCCCGGGGCGGGGCCAGCGGTGGCACCGGGGAGCTGTTTTTT. Full variable domain (remainder filled in from reference TRBV9 and TRBJ2-2): DSGVTQTPKHLITATGQRVTLRCSPRSGDLSVYWYQQSLDQGLQFLIQYYNGEERAKGNILERFSAQQFPDLHSELNLSSLELGDSALYFCASSPRGGASGGTGELFFGEGSRLTVL.